This entry features one TCR beta chain sequence. There are many counts of this clonotype. Its recognized antigen is unknown. Base qualities were left out, and no much larger clone turns up one base away. These data are taken from a study of early T cells in non-severe SARS-CoV-2 infection (TCRdb year 2021). In terms of the full investigation: TCR sequencing used bulk RNA from unsorted whole blood, so alpha and beta chains could not be paired.

According to the germline V gene (reference sequence), CDR1 reads LGHDT and CDR2 reads YNNKEL. The V end loses 2 bases and the J end loses 2 bases, and a stretch of 12 bases separates them. The CDR3 sequence holds 16 residues, the cysteine and phenylalanine included. Only the CDR3 portion is preserved as DNA: 48 bases, with reading frame beginning at the first base. Set within a cohort of healthcare workers in London, UK, this nested case-control study involved weekly PCR testing of nasopharyngeal swabs along with blood sampling. Healthcare workers were recruited during the week of the UK lockdown, between 23 and 31 March 2020, and followed weekly for up to about 15 weeks. Paper-wide results and their limitations: VDJdb matching was skewed toward anti-spike CD8 responses, so virus-specific expansions were likely underestimated and private and CD4 specificities were missed.

The library came from 5' RACE. Sequencing instrument: NextSeq 500. Unique molecular identifiers were attached to individual cDNA molecules in the TCR library protocol so that sequencing error and PCR bias could be corrected. Sequencing covered both TCR alpha and beta chains, and within each sample the abundances of alpha and beta sequences were tightly co-correlated. The authors processed their data as follows. Decombinator V4 was used to perform V gene, J gene and CDR3 annotation of TCR sequences. Expanded TCRs were defined as changing significantly between any two time points under a Poisson model with p below 0.0001. TCR abundances were normalised to the total number of TCRs sequenced per sample and expressed as counts per million. MAIT TCRs were defined by TRAV1-2 paired with TRAJ12, TRAJ20 or TRAJ33, and iNKT TCRs by TRAV10 paired with TRAJ18. VDJdb, accessed 1 November 2021, was searched for CMV, EBV and SARS-CoV-2 annotated TCRs, excluding TCRs annotated for multiple antigens. Clones were called with MiXCR by TCRdb after fastp trimmed the public reads at Q25, and only in-frame beta chains were retained. Every distinct CDR3 protein forms one entry, paired with its most common genes and DNA. Here the V and J calls rest on TCRdb's processing, not on the authors' analysis. A total of tens of thousands of distinct CDR3 sequences appear in this sample, approximately 12% of them only once. The ten largest make up roughly 4% of the sample.

This sequence uses TRBV3-1 and TRBJ1-4; D gene: possibly TRBD1, on 5 matching bases. Sequenced: whole blood. The clonotype was recovered from an adult who was a healthcare worker with PCR-confirmed SARS-CoV-2 infection or an uninfected control (not recorded which). The CDR3 corresponds to CASSQTPGLTNEKLFF. The base sequence is TGTGCCAGCAGCCAAACACCGGGGCTCACTAATGAAAAACTGTTTTTT.